The sequence of this TCR beta chain was determined in a study of cytomegalovirus exposure and HLA in healthy donors (dated by TCRdb to about 2017). The study in broad terms: An earlier analysis of roughly 500 of the donors reported about 250 Gb of sequence data and 117 million unique TCR beta sequences from 150 million to 200 million T cells. Approximately 330 gigabases of sequencing data and around 88 million unique TCR sequences made up an early release that covered fewer than 650 HLA-typed donors. Class I and class II HLA loci were covered by the typing at four-digit resolution. Genome-wide SNP genotypes for about three fifths of the roughly 670 donors were used in a later genetic analysis, which treated that subset as a discovery cohort. Every discovery cohort repertoire had been produced on one sequencing platform. On average, around 230,000 unique TCR beta nucleotide sequences were sequenced per donor among a few hundred genotyped donors of the cohort, with 15% to 20% of those sequences being non-productive. To decide whether each TCR beta V gene segment behaved as functional or pseudogenic, an earlier analysis of over 500 of the donors relied on high-throughput TCR beta sequencing. Rather than drawing on any new phenotypic data, the later analysis identified candidate immune exposures from TCR beta sequences and the way those sequences occurred across donors. Donor age, sex, ethnicity and CMV serostatus were collected together with the repertoire data. Several DR-DQ haplotypes were handled as single units for association and clustering because linkage in the cohort was strong. The study aimed to test whether cataloging public T cell receptors could reveal signatures of past pathogen exposure. The number of donors typed differed by locus, with roughly 629-640 for A, B, C, DRB1 and DQB1, roughly 520 for DQA1, about 610 for DPA1, and around 450 for DPB1. Along with the approximately 600-subject first cohort, a separate validation cohort of more than 90 different subjects was used. A later analysis re-examined previously published TCR beta repertoires from 610 or so donors and added high-resolution HLA genotyping to investigate patterns of TCR occurrence. To predict cytomegalovirus infection status, the study combined high-throughput TCR immunosequencing, statistical association of individual TCRs with disease status, and machine learning. The T cell repertoires of 666 subjects were profiled by immunosequencing and related to cytomegalovirus serostatus. Of the 300 to 500 genotyped donors, 81% were placed in the genetic ancestry cluster associated with self-reported Caucasian donors. What the work shows at the level of the full study, not this receptor alone: Most TCR sequences were observed very rarely across donors, whereas some public TCRs were present in many individuals. Because HLA typing was unavailable for some donors at each locus, only the typed subset was used in association tests. For the cohort, immune exposure information was limited to CMV serostatus. Broadly in line with IMGT annotations, most TCR beta V segments showed up in productive rearrangements about 87% or about 30% of the time in an earlier analysis of 587 of the donors. Because counts were too low, roughly 18 rarely observed V segments, including chromosome 9 orphons, were left out of the earlier analysis of 587 of the donors. Compared with the 666-donor mean, donors in an Asian-associated ancestry cluster had fewer N-insertions in productive TCRs, according to a later genetic analysis. An association between a missense DCLRE1C variant and V-gene and J-gene trimming of TCR beta chains was found in a later genetic analysis and replicated in an independent cohort. The study listed 170 or so TCR beta chains as associated with cytomegalovirus. A later analysis found that HLA-associated TCR beta chains were more clonally expanded and had lower generation probabilities than equally common non-associated chains. In a later analysis, the rate of TCR association differed among HLA loci, with DRB1 alleles having the most associated TCRs and HLA-C alleles having the fewest. The authors suggested that the approach could potentially be generalized to other disease states and immunological phenotypes. According to a later analysis, parvovirus B19, influenza, CMV and Epstein-Barr virus appeared linked to several top co-occurrence clusters. A later analysis associated 15,000 to 20,000 TCR beta sequences with specific HLA alleles at a false discovery rate of 0.05. Sequencing depth was assumed to be roughly uniform across donors in the presence/absence analyses, though that assumption may not hold. A further reported finding was that TCR beta sequences accurately predicted the HLA-A and HLA-B alleles for most subjects in the first cohort. The classifier was reported to diagnose cytomegalovirus status with high specificity and sensitivity in both the original cohort and the validation cohort. In vitro tests confirmed that a few of the cytomegalovirus-associated TCR beta chains recognize cytomegalovirus antigens. Some IMGT-functional V segments, including TRBV6-2 and TRBV6-3, could not be distinguished by the 87-base-pair reads and were therefore excluded. When HLA alleles, especially DR and DQ, strongly co-occurred, TCR associations were difficult to assign to individual alleles. Most CMV-associated TCR beta chains appeared to be HLA-restricted in a later analysis, and the HLA associations seemed to be driven largely by CMV exposure. The cohort was sequenced for TCR beta chains only, and without alpha or paired-chain data the features that could be detected were limited. Correlated functional status among segregating V segments might be attributable to linkage disequilibrium, but an unknown experimental factor could not be ruled out. The sequencing pipeline was judged likely to have produced a cluster of highly shared sequence variants as a technical artifact.

The cohort comprised around 690 healthy bone marrow donors. All cohort members were sampled while nominally healthy, although unrecorded immune exposures were likely present. The donor tested CMV seronegative, placing the donor among the 350 or so seronegative members of the cohort. A peripheral blood sample was provided by each donor, and peripheral blood mononuclear cells were used for TCR beta sequencing. The Qiagen DNeasy Blood Extraction Kit was used to extract genomic DNA from the blood cell samples. Libraries were built with the immunoSEQ multiplex PCR assay. For the multiplex PCR, a mixture combining 60 forward primers for TCR Vbeta segments and 13 reverse primers for TCR Jbeta segments was used. The CDR3 region of rearranged TCR beta genes was amplified from genomic DNA by a multiplex PCR assay. The amplified TCR beta libraries were sequenced on the Illumina HiSeq System as 87-base-pair reads. The original methods were these. A later analysis counted tens of millions of unique TCR beta chains across the 650 to 700 repertoires, and approximately 11 million of these chains were shared by at least two donors. A nearest-neighbor algorithm error-corrected the raw reads and collapsed the reads into unique sequences, merging closely related sequences to remove PCR and sequencing errors. To assign V, D and J gene segments, CDR3 sequences were aligned to IMGT reference sequences. For a sequence to be retained, a match of at least six nucleotides to both a V gene segment and a J gene segment was required. A rearrangement counted as productive if the CDR3 had no stop codons and remained in frame with V and J, and every other rearrangement counted as non-productive. Following IMGT convention, CDR3 was defined as the stretch from the second conserved V-encoded cysteine up to the conserved J-encoded phenylalanine. In an earlier analysis of more than 550 of the donors, sequences lacking an unambiguous match to a single V gene segment were excluded. An earlier analysis of 500 to 700 of the donors classified V segments as functional when productive rearrangements were above 56.7% and as segregating when the standard deviation between donors was above 5%. A statistical classification framework was built for diagnosing cytomegalovirus status from the catalog of TCR beta chain sequences. In a later analysis, TCR nucleotide sequences were compared against IMGT/GENE-DB human TR gene sequences so that V and J genes could be assigned. A later analysis assigned CDR3 sequences and most-parsimonious VDJ recombination scenarios with the TCRdist pipeline. In a later analysis, every TCR beta chain was defined by the combination of its CDR3 amino acid sequence and its V-gene family, and reads without a unique V-gene family were dropped. To address suspected cross-contamination and a sequencing artifact, a later analysis removed 450 to 700 highly shared, low-generation-probability nucleotide sequences. In a later analysis, a clonal expansion index for each public chain was calculated from normalized within-repertoire ranks of inferred template counts. A later analysis computed generation probabilities with a VDJ recombination model fitted to out-of-frame rearrangements, and checked the results against IGoR. A later analysis scored TCR-TCR, TCR-HLA and TCR-CMV co-occurrence with hypergeometric tests, applying a repertoire-size bias correction to TCR pairs. A later analysis estimated false discovery rates by permuting HLA or CMV assignments 20 times. In a later analysis, co-occurring TCRs were grouped using DBSCAN, with TCRdist sequence similarity added in when clustering inside HLA-allele-positive subsets. Co-occurrence clustering excluded repertoires with fewer than 30,000 or more than 120,000 public chains, plus five with anomalous nucleotide sharing. The clones in this table, taken by TCRdb from immuneACCESS, are in-frame only. Not every clone is retained; where verified, under half of the shortfall comes from an unresolved V gene, and the cause of the rest is unknown. Clonal size and the V and J genes are those of that table, whereas D and trimming came from the DNA. In this sample's table one finds approximately 130,000 clones. The ten largest clones represent approximately 1.9% of the sample.

Of note for this clone: The clone's antigen remains unknown.

Cut back by 5 bases and 1 base, the V and J ends lie 14 bases apart. Including cysteine and phenylalanine, the CDR3 has 15 amino acids. Only the CDR3 part of the read is kept: 45 bases, read in frame from the first base. In the germline V gene, CDR1 corresponds to SGHRS and CDR2 to YFSETQ. The chain links TRBV5-1 with TRBJ2-3; TRBD2 is possibly the D segment (6 matching bases). The sequence was obtained from an older woman in good health and CMV-seronegative. Specimen: PBMCs. Here the CDR3 is given as CASRPQAGRTDTQYF. The DNA sequence reads TGCGCCAGCAGGCCCCAGGCGGGGCGCACAGATACGCAGTATTTT.